This TCR beta chain is drawn from a study of blood T cell repertoires in COVID-19. For the study at large: Acute and convalescent COVID-19 samples came from the United States, Italy and Spain.

The V and J ends lost 0 bases and 1 base respectively, with 9 bases between them. This CDR3 is built from 15 residues. CDR1 is MGHRA and CDR2 is YSYEKL in the germline V gene. How the authors handled the data: Amplification of reference gene primers was used by the study to estimate nucleated cell counts. Sequencing used immunoSEQ multiplex PCR; TCRdb keeps in-frame clones, though not all of them. Clone size and the V and J calls come from that table; the DNA yielded D and trimming. The table has a few hundred thousand clones, 87% seen once. Adults between roughly 18 and 89 years of age took part from fewer than 30 US areas. Participant-reported clinical history was the basis for cohort assignment.

The sequence was collected from a woman in her thirties who had recovered from COVID-19. V gene TRBV4-1 combines with J gene TRBJ2-5; D is undetermined. Sequenced sample: PBMCs or T cells enriched from blood (not recorded which). The CDR3 DNA is TGCGCCAGCAGCCAAGAAGAGGTATCCCAAGAGACCCAGTACTTC. It translates to CASSQEEVSQETQYF.